The 7 T cell receptor beta chains in this list originate from one sample, sequenced in a study of neurological immune-mediated disorders. TCRdb re-analysed the 5' RACE reads in MiXCR, keeping a single row per CDR3 protein. The sample lists roughly 62,000 distinct CDR3 sequences; about 3.7% were seen once. Sequences were obtained from PBMCs. These receptor sequences come from a woman in her forties or fifties with multiple sclerosis.

This chain joins TRBV20-1 and TRBJ2-5; 8 nucleotides line up with TRBD2. Germline-derived CDR1 and CDR2 are DFQATT and SNEGSKA (reference sequence). The V segment lost 0 bases and the J segment 4 bases; nucleotides outside the gene matches: 4. The CDR3 is made up of 14 amino acids. The CDR3 coding sequence is TGCAGTGCTAGAGACGGGACTAGGGGAGAGACCCAGTACTTC. Protein: CSARDGTRGETQYF.

This rearrangement joins TRBV10-3 to TRBJ1-2; no firm D call. This CDR3 is 13 amino acids long. Trimming removed 7 bases at V and 5 bases at J, with 14 bases between. Germline-derived CDR1 and CDR2 are ENHRY and SYGVKD. This CDR3 reads CAIIAEAVYGYTF. The CDR3 DNA sequence: TGTGCCATCATCGCAGAGGCAGTTTATGGCTACACCTTC.

This clonotype has at least ten counts. This chain joins TRBV7-8 and TRBJ2-1; 9 nucleotides align to TRBD2. CDR3 length equals 15 residues. Trimming removed 3 bases from V and 5 bases from J; junction bases left unmatched: 5. Germline CDR1 and CDR2: SGHVS and FQNEAQ. The CDR3 DNA is TGTGCCAGCAGCTTTAGCGGGAGAACAAACAATGAGCAGTTCTTC. This translates into CASSFSGRTNNEQFF.

V usage is TRBV28 and J usage is TRBJ2-7, with TRBD2 as a possible D gene (5 bases). Trimming removed 6 bases from V and 8 bases from J, with 14 bases in between. CDR1 MDHEN and CDR2 SYDVKM come from the germline V gene. The CDR3 length is 12 residues. The CDR3 region has the DNA TGTGCCAGCAGGACGGACTTTAGAAAGCAGTACTTC. Protein product: CASRTDFRKQYF.

This clonotype showed up many times. In nucleotides, the CDR3 is TGTGCCAGCAGCTTAGGAGCTAGCGGGAGGGGAGAGACCCAGTACTTC. Its protein product is CASSLGASGRGETQYF. The chain is built from TRBV7-2 and TRBJ2-5; 12 nucleotides line up with TRBD2. The germline V gene has CDR1 SGHTA and CDR2 FQGNSA. V was clipped by 1 base and J by 4 bases; unmatched bases: 4. There are 16 residues in the CDR3.

This clonotype was seen ten or more times. The V gene is TRBV2, the J gene TRBJ2-4; 13 nucleotides agree with TRBD2. Germline V gene sequence: CDR1 SNHLY, CDR2 FYNNEI. With 8 bases clipped from V and 0 bases from J, the junction kept 22 bases outside the gene matches. This CDR3 is built from 22 residues. CDR3 DNA: TGTGCCAGCGGTCAACCTACCGGGACTAGCGGGATATATTCATTAGCCAAAAACATTCAGTACTTC. It yields the protein CASGQPTGTSGIYSLAKNIQYF.

This clonotype appeared many times. DNA for the CDR3: TGTGCCATCAGTGAGGGACTAGCGGGAGAGACCCAGTACTTC. This gives the protein CAISEGLAGETQYF. V gene TRBV10-3 combines with J gene TRBJ2-5; 11 nucleotides align to TRBD2. The V gene end was trimmed by 2 bases and the J gene end by 4 bases; junction bases not matched to a gene: 0. The CDR3 has 14 residues. Germline assignment: CDR1 ENHRY and CDR2 SYGVKD.